The next 26 T cell receptor beta chains were all read from a single sample in a study of blood T cell repertoires in COVID-19. Measured with immunoSEQ multiplex PCR; TCRdb has only the in-frame clones, and not every one. The sample holds approximately 70,000 clones, around 91% seen once. The source material was peripheral blood. The receptors come from a human donor in a cohort sampled during active COVID-19.

The chain has TRBV15 and TRBJ1-4; 7 bases line up with TRBD1. The germline CDR1 and CDR2 sequences are LNHNV and YYDKDF (reference sequence). CDR3 length: 15 amino acids. The J segment lost 7 bases and the V segment lost 1 base, leaving 6 bases of the junction unmatched. The CDR3, as DNA: TGTGCCACCAGCAGAGTTGTGGCAGGGGGTGAAAAACTGTTTTTT. It encodes CATSRVVAGGEKLFF.

The chain has TRBV3-1 (or the pseudogene TRBV3-2) and TRBJ1-3, with D unresolved. The ends were cut back, 0 bases at V and 14 bases at J, with 11 bases in the middle. This CDR3 is 12 amino acids long. The germline gives CDR1 LGHDT, CDR2 YNNKEL (reference sequence). CDR3 sequence reads: CASSQEASGLYF. The CDR3 nucleotides are TGTGCCAGCAGCCAAGAAGCCTCGGGTTTATATTTT.

The chain recombines TRBV7-9 with TRBJ1-5, with TRBD1 matching over 7 bases. The trim removed 6 bases at V and 5 bases at J, leaving 22 bases unmatched. This CDR3 has 19 residues. In germline, CDR1 is SEHNR, CDR2 FQNEAQ (reference sequence). The CDR3 here is CASRRTGVETLFRDQPQHF. The DNA for the CDR3 is TGTGCCAGCAGGCGCACAGGGGTTGAAACCCTTTTTAGGGATCAGCCCCAGCATTTT.

The J gene is TRBJ1-1, the V gene TRBV6-6; D may be TRBD1 (6 bases). This CDR3 has 16 amino acids. Germline V lookup: CDR1 MNHNY, CDR2 SVGAGI (reference sequence). Trimming pared 10 bases from V and 1 base from J, leaving 22 bases between. In DNA, the CDR3 is TGTGCCACGATAGTGGGACACCTCGCGGCGAACACTGAAGCTTTCTTT. It yields the protein CATIVGHLAANTEAFF.

This sequence joins TRBV6-5 and TRBJ1-1; TRBD1 agrees at 7 bases. V shed 6 bases and J 3 bases; nucleotides not matched to a gene: 7. The CDR3 extends over 14 amino acids. The germline V gene has CDR1 MNHEY and CDR2 SVGAGI. This CDR3 reads CASRPDRAYTEAFF. For the CDR3, the DNA is TGTGCCAGCAGACCCGACAGGGCCTACACTGAAGCTTTCTTT.

In its sample, this clone was seen a few times. The chain carries TRBV10-1 and TRBJ2-7; D remains ambiguous. This CDR3 comprises 15 residues. The V and J ends lost 4 bases and 3 bases respectively, with 16 bases between them. Per the germline V gene, CDR1 is WNHNN and CDR2 is SYGVQD (reference sequence). CDR3 residues: CASSVPLRCGYEQYF. In DNA, the CDR3 is TGCGCCAGCAGTGTTCCCCTCCGGTGTGGCTACGAGCAGTACTTC.

CDR3 residues: CASSFTGAGNTIYF. The DNA of the CDR3 is TGTGCCAGTAGTTTTACAGGGGCTGGAAACACCATATATTTT. The rearrangement joins TRBV19 to TRBJ1-3; 7 nucleotides agree with TRBD1. The CDR3 consists of 14 residues. After removal of 5 bases from V and 2 bases from J, the junction contained 3 bases not matched to a gene. Germline assignment: CDR1 LNHDA and CDR2 SQIVND (reference sequence).

The J gene is TRBJ2-7, the V gene TRBV29-1; the D is unclear. The CDR3 contains 12 residues. Trimming stripped 4 bases from V and 0 bases from J, with 7 bases between. CDR1 SQVTM and CDR2 ANQGSEA come from the germline V gene. CDR3 amino acids: CSVVKSSYEQYF. Written as DNA, the CDR3 is TGCAGCGTTGTCAAGAGCTCCTACGAGCAGTACTTC.

This rearrangement joins TRBV6-5 to TRBJ2-5; TRBD1 matches at 8 bases. Germline assignment: CDR1 MNHEY and CDR2 SVGAGI. CDR3 length: 15 amino acids. V trimming: 6 bases; J trimming: 5 bases; junction bases outside the gene matches: 11. The CDR3 protein is CASSYPGQAGETQYF. CDR3 sequence (DNA): TGTGCCAGCAGCTACCCGGGACAGGCGGGGGAGACCCAGTACTTC.

By share of the sample, this clone is medium-sized. The chain recombines TRBV19 with TRBJ1-2; D ambiguous. The germline V and J ends were trimmed by 1 base and 1 base, with 10 bases remaining between them. The length of the CDR3 is 15 residues. The germline gives CDR1 LNHDA, CDR2 SQIVND (reference sequence). The CDR3 nucleotides read TGTGCCAGTAGTATAGTCCCTACCTATAACTATGGCTACACCTTC. Translated, it gives CASSIVPTYNYGYTF.

The table lists this clone with a count of one. The J gene is TRBJ1-5, the V gene TRBV27; maybe TRBD1 (6 bases). Trimming stripped 4 bases from V and 5 bases from J, with 18 bases between. This CDR3 comprises 16 residues. CDR1 and CDR2 (germline): MNHEY, SMNVEV (reference sequence). The CDR3 here is CASSSGIGTRDQPQHF. CDR3 DNA sequence: TGTGCCAGCAGTTCGGGAATCGGGACACGGGATCAGCCCCAGCATTTT.

The gene calls are TRBV5-1 and TRBJ1-4, with D tentatively TRBD1 (5 bases). The CDR3 contains 15 residues. Germline V lookup: CDR1 SGHRS, CDR2 YFSETQ. Trimming removed 0 bases at V and 2 bases at J, with 8 bases between. CDR3 sequence (DNA): TGCGCCAGCAGCTTGGTAGCAGGGACTAATGAAAAACTGTTTTTT. Translated, it gives CASSLVAGTNEKLFF.

The chain is built from TRBV7-8 and TRBJ1-2; no definite D call. The CDR3 loop spans 13 amino acids. Trimming removed 4 bases from V and 5 bases from J, with 11 bases in between. Germline CDR1 is SGHVS and CDR2 is FQNEAQ. CDR3 sequence: CASSSEGGYGYTF. CDR3 DNA: TGTGCCAGCAGCTCGGAAGGAGGGTATGGCTACACCTTC.

The J gene is TRBJ2-1, the V gene TRBV6-4; 7 nucleotides line up with TRBD2. Germline V gene data show CDR1 as MRHNA and CDR2 as SNTAGT. The V gene end was trimmed by 3 bases and the J gene end by 4 bases; junction bases not matched to a gene: 6. The CDR3 length is 15 residues. CDR3 in amino acids: CASSEVAGAYNEQFF. CDR3 DNA sequence: TGTGCCAGCAGTGAGGTAGCGGGCGCGTACAATGAGCAGTTCTTC.

J is TRBJ1-4 and V is TRBV5-4; 9 bases are shared with TRBD1. The J segment lost 7 bases and the V segment lost 0 bases, leaving 7 bases of the junction unmatched. Germline V lookup: CDR1 SGHNT, CDR2 YYREEE (reference sequence). The CDR3 covers 16 residues. The CDR3 DNA follows: TGTGCCAGCAGCTTGGTGGGACAGGGAGGCAGTGAAAAACTGTTTTTT. Protein: CASSLVGQGGSEKLFF.

This sequence joins TRBV11-2 and TRBJ1-2, with unresolved D. The CDR3 is 15 amino acids. Germline V gene sequence: CDR1 SGHAT, CDR2 FQNNGV. Trimming shortened V by 2 bases and J by 4 bases, and 14 bases separated the two germline ends. The CDR3 protein is CASSLTSGVGYGYTF. The CDR3 bases are TGTGCCAGCAGCTTAACTTCCGGGGTTGGCTATGGCTACACCTTC.

The rearrangement links TRBV2 to TRBJ2-7, with 7 bases that match TRBD1. V was pared by 6 bases and J by 0 bases, with 2 bases of the junction left unmatched. Germline-derived CDR1 and CDR2 are SNHLY and FYNNEI. The CDR3 length is 13 residues. CDR3 sequence reads: CASSGTVSYEQYF. For the CDR3, the DNA is TGTGCCAGCAGCGGGACAGTCTCCTACGAGCAGTACTTC. Full variable domain (remainder filled in from reference TRBV2 and TRBJ2-7): EPEVTQTPSHQVTQMGQEVILRCVPISNHLYFYWYRQILGQKVEFLVSFYNNEISEKSEIFDDQFSVERPDGSNFTLKIRSTKLEDSAMYFCASSGTVSYEQYFGPGTRLTVT.

The chain combines TRBV29-1 with TRBJ2-7, with TRBD2 identical over 7 bases. The germline CDR1 and CDR2 sequences are SQVTM and ANQGSEA. V gave up 7 bases and J gave up 2 bases; unmatched junction bases: 5. The CDR3 has 12 amino acids. Here the CDR3 DNA reads TGCAGCGCCGCGGGGGAGGCCTACGAGCAGTACTTC. Translation gives CSAAGEAYEQYF.

This rearrangement joins TRBV20-1 to TRBJ1-2; 8 bases agree with TRBD1. This CDR3 comprises 11 residues. The germline gives CDR1 DFQATT, CDR2 SNEGSKA (reference sequence). J lost 9 bases, V lost 8 bases, and 8 bases had no gene match. The CDR3 loop reads CSRQGAQRYTF. In nucleotides, the CDR3 is TGCAGTCGGCAGGGGGCGCAGCGCTACACCTTC.

J is TRBJ1-4 and V is TRBV19; D perhaps matches TRBD1 (6 bases). V lost 3 bases and J lost 4, with 12 bases in between. This CDR3 has 15 amino acids. Germline lookup yields CDR1 LNHDA and CDR2 SQIVND (reference sequence). The CDR3: CASSIWTDLNEKLFF. DNA of the CDR3: TGTGCCAGTAGTATTTGGACAGATCTTAATGAAAAACTGTTTTTT.

The chain carries TRBV28 and TRBJ1-5; a possible D gene is TRBD1 (5 bases). Looked up from germline, CDR1 is MDHEN and CDR2 is SYDVKM. The germline V and J ends were trimmed by 5 bases and 6 bases, with 11 bases remaining between them. This CDR3 contains 13 residues. CDR3 amino acids: CASSPQDSQPQHF. The DNA for the CDR3 is TGTGCCAGCAGTCCACAGGATTCTCAGCCCCAGCATTTT.

The chain combines TRBV6-6 with TRBJ2-7, with TRBD1 matching 8 bases. Losses at the gene ends were 5 bases for V and 4 bases for J; bases not matched to a gene: 4. This CDR3 comprises 13 residues. The germline gives CDR1 MNHNY, CDR2 SVGAGI (reference sequence). The CDR3 bases are TGTGCCAGCAGTCGCAGGGGGCAGTACGAGCAGTACTTC. This encodes CASSRRGQYEQYF.

This clone appeared once. The chain recombines TRBV19 with TRBJ1-1; D is undetermined. The V gene lost 6 bases and the J gene lost 0 bases, with 17 bases spanning the gap. The length of the CDR3 is 16 residues. Germline CDR1 reads LNHDA; CDR2 reads SQIVND (reference sequence). CDR3 protein: CASSPNGQAVNTEAFF. CDR3 DNA: TGTGCCAGTAGCCCTAATGGTCAGGCTGTGAACACTGAAGCTTTCTTT.

This clone was recorded a few times. The chain employs TRBV5-4 and TRBJ1-6, with a tentative D call TRBD1 (5 bases). CDR1 and CDR2 (germline): SGHNT, YYREEE (reference sequence). The V gene lost 3 bases and the J gene lost 9 bases, with 25 bases spanning the gap. This CDR3 has 18 amino acids. CDR3 bases: TGTGCCAGCAGCTCCACAATTGACCCCGAGACAAGGGGTTCACCCCTCCACTTT. It translates to CASSSTIDPETRGSPLHF.

The V call is TRBV3-1 (or the pseudogene TRBV3-2), the J call TRBJ2-5; weak D call: TRBD2 (6 bases). V was trimmed by 4 bases and J by 7 bases, leaving 16 bases between them. The CDR3 contains 14 residues. Germline values: CDR1 LGHDT, CDR2 YNNKEL (reference sequence). The CDR3 sequence: CASSPPSVGMTQYF. CDR3 nucleotides: TGTGCCAGCAGCCCCCCTAGCGTTGGTATGACCCAGTACTTC.

V usage is TRBV24-1 and J usage is TRBJ1-5, with TRBD1 matching 7 bases. The CDR3 length is 16 residues. With V trimmed by 7 bases and J by 3 bases, 11 bases remained unmatched. Germline V lookup: CDR1 KGHDR, CDR2 SFDVKD. The chain's CDR3 is CATSHGTEFDNQPQHF. The DNA of the CDR3 is TGTGCCACCAGCCACGGGACAGAATTTGACAATCAGCCCCAGCATTTT.